The sequence of this T cell receptor (beta chain) was determined in a study of blood T cell repertoires in COVID-19. Study overall: COVID-19 samples from acute and convalescent phases originated in the United States, Italy and Spain.

In the study's own analysis: Nucleated cell number was recorded as an estimate derived from reference gene primer amplification. Data came from immunoSEQ multiplex PCR; TCRdb stores just in-frame clones and leaves some out. V and J calls plus clone size are reproduced from that table; the DNA served to infer D and trimming. The profile shows 99,000 or so clones, 70% to 90% of them singletons. This clonotype was obtained from a human donor in a cohort sampled during active COVID-19. The specimen was peripheral blood.

CDR3 sequence reads: CASGTSGEVETQYF. The DNA for the CDR3 is TGTGCCAGTGGGACTAGCGGGGAGGTGGAGACCCAGTACTTC. The V and J genes are TRBV19 and TRBJ2-5; 13 positions agree with TRBD2. The CDR3 loop spans 14 amino acids. Germline CDR1 reads LNHDA; CDR2 reads SQIVND (reference sequence). J was trimmed by 5 bases and V by 8 bases; bases with no gene match: 5.